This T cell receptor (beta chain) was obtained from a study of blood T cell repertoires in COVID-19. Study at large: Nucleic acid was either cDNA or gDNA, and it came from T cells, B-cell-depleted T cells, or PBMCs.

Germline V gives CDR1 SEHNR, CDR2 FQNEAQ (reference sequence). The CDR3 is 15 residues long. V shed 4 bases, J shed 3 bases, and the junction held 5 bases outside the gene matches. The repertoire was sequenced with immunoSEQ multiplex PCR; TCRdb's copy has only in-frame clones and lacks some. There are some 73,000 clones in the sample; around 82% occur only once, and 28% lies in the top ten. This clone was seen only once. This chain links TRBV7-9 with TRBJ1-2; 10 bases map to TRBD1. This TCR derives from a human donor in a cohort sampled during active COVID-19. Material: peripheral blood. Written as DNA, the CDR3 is TGTGCCAGCAGCTCTTACGGGACAGGGGACTATGGCTACACCTTC. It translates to CASSSYGTGDYGYTF. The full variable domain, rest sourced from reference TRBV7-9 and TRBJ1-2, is DTGVSQNPRHKITKRGQNVTFRCDPISEHNRLYWYRQTLGQGPEFLTYFQNEAQLEKSRLLSDRFSAERPKGSFSTLEIQRTEQGDSAMYLCASSSYGTGDYGYTFGSGTRLTVV.